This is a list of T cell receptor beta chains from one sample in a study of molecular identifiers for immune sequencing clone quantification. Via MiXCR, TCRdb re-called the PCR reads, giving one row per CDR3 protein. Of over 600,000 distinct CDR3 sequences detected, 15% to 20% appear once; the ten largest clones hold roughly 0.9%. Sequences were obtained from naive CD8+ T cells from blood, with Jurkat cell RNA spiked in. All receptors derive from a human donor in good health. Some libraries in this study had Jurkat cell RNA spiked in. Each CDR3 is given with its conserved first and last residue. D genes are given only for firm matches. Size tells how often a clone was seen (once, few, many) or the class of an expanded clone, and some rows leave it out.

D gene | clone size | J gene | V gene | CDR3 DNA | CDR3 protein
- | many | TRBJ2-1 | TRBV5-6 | TGTGCCAGCAGCTGGGGGGCCGGGACACAGTACAATGAGCAGTTCTTC | CASSWGAGTQYNEQFF
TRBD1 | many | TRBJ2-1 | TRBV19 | TGTGCCAGTAGTACCGGGACAGCATACAATGAGCAGTTCTTC | CASSTGTAYNEQFF
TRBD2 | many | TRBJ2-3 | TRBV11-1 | TGTGCCAGCAGCTTTAGCGGGGTCCTCACAGATACGCAGTATTTT | CASSFSGVLTDTQYF
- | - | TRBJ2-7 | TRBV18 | TGTGCCAGCTCACCAGCGACTAACCCCTACGAGCAGTACTTC | CASSPATNPYEQYF
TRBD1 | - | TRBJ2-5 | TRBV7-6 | TGTGCCAGCAGCCCTGGACAGGATGGAGAGACCCAGTACTTC | CASSPGQDGETQYF
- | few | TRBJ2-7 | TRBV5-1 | TGCGCCAGCAGCTCCGGACAGATCACCTACGAGCAGTACTTC | CASSSGQITYEQYF
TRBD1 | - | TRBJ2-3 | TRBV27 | TGTGCCAGCAGTTCATATTCGGGACAGGGGCATACGCAGTATTTT | CASSSYSGQGHTQYF
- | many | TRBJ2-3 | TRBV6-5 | TGTGCCAGCAGTTACTCGACGGTCCAGGGCACAGATACGCAGTATTTT | CASSYSTVQGTDTQYF
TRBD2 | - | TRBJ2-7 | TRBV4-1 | TGCGCCAGCAGCCGAGGGGTAGCGGGAGGGTCCGAGCAGTACTTC | CASSRGVAGGSEQYF
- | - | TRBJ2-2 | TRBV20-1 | TGCAGTGCTAGAAATGTGGAAGACACCGGGGAGCTGTTTTTT | CSARNVEDTGELFF
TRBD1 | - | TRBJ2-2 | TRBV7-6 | TGTGCCAGCAGCGACAGGGGAGTGGAGCTGTTTTTT | CASSDRGVELFF
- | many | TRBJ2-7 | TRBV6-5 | TGTGCCAGCAGTTATTATGGTTCGGAGAACTACGAGCAGTACTTC | CASSYYGSENYEQYF
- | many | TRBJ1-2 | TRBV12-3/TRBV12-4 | TGTGCCAGCAGCCCGGACAGCGCTAACTATGGCTACACCTTC | CASSPDSANYGYTF
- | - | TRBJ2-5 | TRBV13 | TGTGCCGGCAGCTTGGGTCGAGAGACCCAGTACTTC | CAGSLGRETQYF
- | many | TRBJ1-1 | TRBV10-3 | TGTGCCATCAGTGAAGGGGTTGAAGCTTTCTTT | CAISEGVEAFF
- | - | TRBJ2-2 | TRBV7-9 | TGTGCCAGCAGCGCAGGGATTACCGGGGAGCTGTTTTTT | CASSAGITGELFF
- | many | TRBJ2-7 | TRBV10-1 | TGCGCCAGCAGTGAGGCTGCCACCTACGAGCAGTACTTC | CASSEAATYEQYF
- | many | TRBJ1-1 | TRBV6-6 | TGTGCCAGCAGTTACGCGGCAGGGGAGTTGAACACTGAAGCTTTCTTT | CASSYAAGELNTEAFF
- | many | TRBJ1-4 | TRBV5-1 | TGCGCCAGCAGCCTCCGTGGAACGGATGAAAAACTGTTTTTT | CASSLRGTDEKLFF
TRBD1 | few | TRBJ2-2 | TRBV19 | TGTGCCAGTAGTGCCTTGCAGGGGGCTGACACCGGGGAGCTGTTTTTT | CASSALQGADTGELFF
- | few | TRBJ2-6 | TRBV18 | TGTGCCAGCTCAGACACTATTTTGGACGGAAGTTCTGGGGCCAACGTCCTGACTTTC | CASSDTILDGSSGANVLTF
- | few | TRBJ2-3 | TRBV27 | TGTGCCAGCAGTTTAATCGGGAGCACAGATACGCAGTATTTT | CASSLIGSTDTQYF
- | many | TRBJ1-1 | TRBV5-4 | TGTGCCAGCAGTGCTACAGGACAGTCAATTGGGGACACTGAAGCTTTCTTT | CASSATGQSIGDTEAFF
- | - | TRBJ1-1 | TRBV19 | TGTGCCACTAGGGGGGGACCTGAAGCTTTCTTT | CATRGGPEAFF
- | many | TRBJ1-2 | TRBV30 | TGTGCCTGGAGTTCGGGACCTAACTATGGCTACACCTTC | CAWSSGPNYGYTF
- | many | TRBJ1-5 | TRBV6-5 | TGTGCCAGCAGTTACTCACAGGGCAATCAGCCCCAGCATTTT | CASSYSQGNQPQHF
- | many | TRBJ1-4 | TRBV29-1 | TGCAGCGCGAAGGCCTTTGGATTTTCGTTTTTT | CSAKAFGFSFF
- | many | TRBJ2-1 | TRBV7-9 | TGTGCCAGCAGCTTAGTACAAACCAATGAGCAGTTCTTC | CASSLVQTNEQFF
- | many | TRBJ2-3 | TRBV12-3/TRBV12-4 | TGTGCCAGCAGATCCACACCCGTTGACACAGATACGCAGTATTTT | CASRSTPVDTDTQYF
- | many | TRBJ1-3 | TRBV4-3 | TGCGCCAGCAGCCAAGATACCCGGGCTTTTGGAAACACCATATATTTT | CASSQDTRAFGNTIYF
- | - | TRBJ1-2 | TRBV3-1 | TGTGCCAGCAGCCAATTCCGGGGCTATGGCTACACCTTC | CASSQFRGYGYTF
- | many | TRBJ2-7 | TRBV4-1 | TGCGCCAGCAGCCAAGTCAGGGACCACTACGAGCAGTACTTC | CASSQVRDHYEQYF
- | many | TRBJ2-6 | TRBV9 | TGTGCCAGCAGCCCACAAGGGTCCTCTGGGGCCAACGTCCTGACTTTC | CASSPQGSSGANVLTF
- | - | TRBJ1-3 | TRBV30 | TGTGCCTGGAGTAGCCAAATCTCTGGAAACACCATATATTTT | CAWSSQISGNTIYF
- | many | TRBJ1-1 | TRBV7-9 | TGTGCCAGTATGTCGGTGAACACTGAAGCTTTCTTT | CASMSVNTEAFF
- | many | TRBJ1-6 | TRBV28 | TGTGCCAGCGGGGGCAGGGTGGAAAGTAATTCACCCCTCCACTTT | CASGGRVESNSPLHF
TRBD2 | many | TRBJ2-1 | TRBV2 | TGTGCCAGCAGTGAAAGTAGCGGGAGCTCCTACAATGAGCAGTTCTTC | CASSESSGSSYNEQFF
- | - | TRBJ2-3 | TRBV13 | TGTGCCAGCAGCTTAGGACAGAAGCAGCCCACAGATACGCAGTATTTT | CASSLGQKQPTDTQYF
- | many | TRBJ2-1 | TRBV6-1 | TGTGCCAGCAGTGTAGACAAAGACAATGAGCAGTTCTTC | CASSVDKDNEQFF
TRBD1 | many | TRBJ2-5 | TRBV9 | TGTGCCAGCAGCCTGGACAGGGCGCAAGAGACCCAGTACTTC | CASSLDRAQETQYF
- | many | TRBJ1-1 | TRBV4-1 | TGCGCCAGCAGCACACGACAGGAGGGTACTGAAGCTTTCTTT | CASSTRQEGTEAFF
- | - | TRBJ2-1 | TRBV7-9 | TGTGCCAGCAGCCCCGAGGGCAATGAGCAGTTCTTC | CASSPEGNEQFF
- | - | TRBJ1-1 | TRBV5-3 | TGTGCCAGCAGCCCCCCCGGAGGGACTGAAGCTTCCTTT | CASSPPGGTEASF
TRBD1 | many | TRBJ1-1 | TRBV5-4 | TGTGCCAGCAGCTTGGTTGGTGACAGGGGGTCGGAAGACACTGAAGCTTTCTTT | CASSLVGDRGSEDTEAFF
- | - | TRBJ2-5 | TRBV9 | TGTGCCAGCAGCGTAGGGAGGAGGGCTCAAGAGACCCAGTACTTC | CASSVGRRAQETQYF
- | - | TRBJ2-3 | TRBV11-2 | TGTGCCAGCAGCTTTAATACAGGGACGACAGATACGCAGTATTTT | CASSFNTGTTDTQYF
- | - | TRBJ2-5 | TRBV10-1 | TGCGCCAGCAGTATAAGGTGGCAGGTGAAAGAGACCCAGTACTTC | CASSIRWQVKETQYF
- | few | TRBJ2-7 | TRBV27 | TGTGCCAGCAGTCCTACACTAGCTGGCTACGAGCAGTACTTC | CASSPTLAGYEQYF
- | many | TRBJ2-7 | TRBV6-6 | TGTGCCAGCCTAGGAGGGACCTACGAGCAGTACTTC | CASLGGTYEQYF
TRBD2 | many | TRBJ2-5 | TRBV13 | TGTGCCAGCAGCTCACCGGGGGGAGGGCCTGAGGAGACCCAGTACTTC | CASSSPGGGPEETQYF
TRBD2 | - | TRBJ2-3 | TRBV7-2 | TGTGCCGGCAGCTTGGGGAAATGGTGGCAAGACCAGGCTAGCGGACCCACAGATACGCAGTATTTT | CAGSLGKWWQDQASGPTDTQYF
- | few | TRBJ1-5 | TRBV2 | TGTGCCTGCTCATCTCCGTCAGGGGACCTTCAGCCCCAGCATTTT | CACSSPSGDLQPQHF
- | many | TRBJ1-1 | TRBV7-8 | TGTGCCAGTCAGTCAGGCCAACCAGTAAACACTGAAGCTTTCTTT | CASQSGQPVNTEAFF
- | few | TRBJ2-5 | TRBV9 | TGTGCCAGCAGCGTAGCACAGGGTTTGGAGACCCAGTACTTC | CASSVAQGLETQYF
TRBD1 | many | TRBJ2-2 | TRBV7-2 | TGTGCCAGCAGCTTAGGCTTCATACGATTGGGACAGGTCGGCACCGGGGAGCTGTTTTTT | CASSLGFIRLGQVGTGELFF
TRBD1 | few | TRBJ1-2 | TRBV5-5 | TGTGCCAGCAGCTTTCCGGGACAGAATTACTATGGCTACACCTTC | CASSFPGQNYYGYTF
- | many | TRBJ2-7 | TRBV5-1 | TGCGCCAGCAGCTTCCGGGACGGAGGGCACTACGAGCAGTACTTC | CASSFRDGGHYEQYF
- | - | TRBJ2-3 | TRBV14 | TGTGCCAGCAGCCAAGAGTTCCTAGGGGAGGCACCAGATACGCAGTATTTT | CASSQEFLGEAPDTQYF
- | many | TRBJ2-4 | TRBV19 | TGTGCCAGTAGTATAGGATCGCGCGGGGAAAACATTCAGTACTTC | CASSIGSRGENIQYF